The clone carrying this T cell receptor (beta chain) was seen only a few times. The antigen remains unidentified. TCR beta CDR3 amplification used RNA transcripts. The first-round RT-PCR employed HTBI primers together with the Qiagen OneStep RT-PCR kit. A multiplex PCR was then performed as the second round. TCRdb re-called the multiplex PCR reads with MiXCR, one entry per CDR3 protein. The table shows roughly 220,000 distinct CDR3 sequences, with around 42% occurring only once. Exclusion covered patients with other autoimmune diseases or uncontrolled infections (as well as pregnancy or lactation). This specimen comes from a study of Graves' ophthalmopathy and Graves' hyperthyroidism. Study-level findings and limits: Among expanded thyroid clonotypes above 0.001 frequency, most also occurred in blood. The model flagged ophthalmopathy progression at more than 60% sensitivity and 72.22% specificity.

The source is an adult man with Graves' ophthalmopathy. What was sequenced was peripheral blood.

The CDR3 DNA reads as TGTGCCAGCAACTCGGGACAGATGGAGACCCAGTACTTC. It encodes CASNSGQMETQYF. This chain uses TRBV7-8 with TRBJ2-5; 7 bases are shared with TRBD1. The CDR3 runs to 13 residues. Trimming took 7 bases from V and 5 from J; bases not matched to a gene: 7. Germline assignment: CDR1 SGHVS and CDR2 FQNEAQ.